This T cell receptor (beta chain) was recorded in a study of blood T cell repertoires in COVID-19. Overall study context: Italy, Spain and the United States were the sources of the convalescent and acute COVID-19 samples. Sources were T cells, B-cell-depleted T cells, or PBMCs; the material itself was cDNA or gDNA.

This CDR3 contains 12 residues. V was pared by 2 bases and J by 12 bases, with 11 bases between. Germline V gene sequence: CDR1 SGHVS, CDR2 FNYEAQ. In the original workflow: The authors estimated nucleated cell counts from reference gene primer amplification. Some clones are missing from TCRdb's copy, which holds only in-frame ones; the method was immunoSEQ multiplex PCR. The DNA was the basis for D and trimming; V, J and clone size are from that table. The sample lists roughly 110,000 clones; about nine tenths were seen once. Sequencing was performed on peripheral blood. The chain couples TRBV7-6 to TRBJ2-4; D is ambiguous. The sequence came from a woman in her twenties or thirties with acute or convalescent COVID-19. The CDR3 nucleotides read TGTGCCAGCAGCTTACAAGATGCGCCTCAGTACTTC. This codes for CASSLQDAPQYF. Full variable domain (missing parts from reference TRBV7-6 and TRBJ2-4): GAGVSQSPRYKVTKRGQDVALRCDPISGHVSLYWYRQALGQGPEFLTYFNYEAQQDKSGLPNDRFSAERPEGSISTLTIQRTEQRDSAMYRCASSLQDAPQYFGAGTRLSVL.